Below, one T cell receptor beta chain is given with its context. What it recognizes is unknown. With the Oncomine TCR Beta short-read assay, DNA from cultured CD4+ T cells was sequenced. Cultured CD4+ T cells were the source of extracted genomic DNA. TCRdb reanalysed the PCR reads using MiXCR and keeps one entry per CDR3 protein. The sample carries approximately 10,000 distinct CDR3 sequences, 35% to 45% recorded once. These data originate in a study of vaccination and CD4 T cells after COVID-19. Study-level background: Those taking part got two shots of either the BNT162b2 or the mRNA-1273 vaccine.

Treatment of the sample: roughly 10-day PBMC culture with coronavirus spike peptide pools or control peptides (ViraFEST assay). The unexposed donor's CD4+ T cells were collected before the COVID-19 pandemic (2011-2018). Half the medium was exchanged for fresh IL-2 medium on days 3 and 7. Where cells permitted, unexposed-donor CD4+ T cells were probed with SARS-CoV-2 S/N and four cold-coronavirus spikes. Sequences were obtained from CD4+ T cells from blood, cultured in vitro. This clonotype was sampled from a human donor in good health.

The CDR3 is CASSTGTSSYNEQFF. For the CDR3, the DNA is TGTGCCAGCAGCACCGGGACTAGCTCCTACAATGAGCAGTTCTTC. The rearrangement joins TRBV7-3 to TRBJ2-1; 8 bases agree with TRBD2. Germline CDR1 reads SGHTA; CDR2 reads FQGTGA. V was pared by 5 bases and J by 0 bases, with 3 bases of the junction left unmatched. The CDR3 is 15 residues long.